The T cell receptor (beta chain) under discussion was sequenced for a study of long-term antiretroviral therapy in people with HIV. The run of the v3.0 immunoSEQ assay was at survey level. Sequencing was performed with immunoSEQ multiplex PCR; in TCRdb, only in-frame clones are kept and a portion is missing. This table holds tens of thousands of clones, 80% to 90% found once. The CDR3 loop spans 16 amino acids. Germline CDR1 is SEHNR and CDR2 is FQNEAQ (reference sequence). V shed 3 bases and J shed 2 bases, with 16 bases lying between them. The source is a woman aged 50 to 65 with HIV. V and J are TRBV7-9 and TRBJ1-1, with D perhaps TRBD1 (5 bases). Sample: unsorted PBMCs, taken 1.2 years after starting antiretroviral therapy. In nucleotides, the CDR3 is TGTGCCAGCAGCTTTTCGTTGGGGGGTCGCAACACTGAAGCTTTCTTT. Protein sequence: CASSFSLGGRNTEAFF.